This T cell receptor beta chain was sequenced during a study of type 1 and type 2 diabetes patients. The overall study: Participants included type 1 and type 2 diabetes patients plus nondiabetic controls. Across the study, 15 million to 20 million paired-end reads were produced. Notes on the study in general: Type 1 diabetes repertoires were significantly less diverse than type 2 diabetes ones.

Worth noting for this clonotype: What it recognizes is unknown.

PCR was run on genomic DNA. A primer set of 30 forward and 13 reverse primers amplified the CDR3. TCRdb reanalysed the multiplex PCR reads using MiXCR and keeps one entry per CDR3 protein. The table records around 300,000 distinct CDR3 sequences, approximately 50% of them present only once. The germline V and J ends were trimmed by 4 bases and 10 bases, with 14 bases remaining between them. In germline, CDR1 is MNHEY, CDR2 SMNVEV (reference sequence). The CDR3 runs to 14 residues. This chain joins TRBV27 and TRBJ1-6; unclear D gene. Sequencing used peripheral blood mononuclear cells (PBMCs). This TCR came from a man aged 18 to 29 with type 2 diabetes. CDR3 nucleotides: TGTGCCAGCAGTTCCGTTGGAGCGTTGTCACCCCTCCACTTT. It specifies CASSSVGALSPLHF.